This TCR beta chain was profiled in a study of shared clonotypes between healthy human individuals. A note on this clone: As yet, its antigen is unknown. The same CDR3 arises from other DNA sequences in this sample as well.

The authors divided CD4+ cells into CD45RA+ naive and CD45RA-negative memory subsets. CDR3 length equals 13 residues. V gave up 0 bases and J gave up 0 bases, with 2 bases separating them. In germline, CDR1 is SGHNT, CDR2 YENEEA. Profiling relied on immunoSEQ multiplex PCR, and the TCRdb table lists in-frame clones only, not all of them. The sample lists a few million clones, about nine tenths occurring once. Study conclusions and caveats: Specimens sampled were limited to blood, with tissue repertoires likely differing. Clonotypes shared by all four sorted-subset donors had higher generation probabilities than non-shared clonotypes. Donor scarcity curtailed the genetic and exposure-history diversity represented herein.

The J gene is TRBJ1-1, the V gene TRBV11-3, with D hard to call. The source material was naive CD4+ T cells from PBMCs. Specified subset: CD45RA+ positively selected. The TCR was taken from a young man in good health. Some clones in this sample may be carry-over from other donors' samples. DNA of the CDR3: TGTGCCAGCAGCTTAGAACTGAACACTGAAGCTTTCTTT. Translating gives CASSLELNTEAFF.